This T cell receptor beta chain came from a study of cytomegalovirus exposure and HLA in healthy donors. V dropped 10 bases and J dropped 1 base, with 10 bases sitting between them. The CDR3 contains 12 residues. The V gene's germline CDR1 is MNHGY and CDR2 SAAAGT. 60 Vbeta and 13 Jbeta primers were used in PCR. Sequencing used immunoSEQ multiplex PCR; TCRdb keeps in-frame clones, though not all of them. Of approximately 88,000 clones listed, around 77% were seen once; the top ten hold more than 3.5%. Study conclusions and caveats: As a later analysis showed, several of the most significant clusters appeared to be linked to common viral pathogens.

To note about this clone: The antigen remains unidentified.

Sequences were obtained from PBMCs. The sequence was collected from a man aged 25-40 years in good health and CMV-seronegative. This chain uses TRBV6-8 with TRBJ2-5; the D is unclear. DNA of the CDR3: TGTGCCACCTCTTTTAGCCAAGAGACCCAGTACTTC. Protein sequence: CATSFSQETQYF.